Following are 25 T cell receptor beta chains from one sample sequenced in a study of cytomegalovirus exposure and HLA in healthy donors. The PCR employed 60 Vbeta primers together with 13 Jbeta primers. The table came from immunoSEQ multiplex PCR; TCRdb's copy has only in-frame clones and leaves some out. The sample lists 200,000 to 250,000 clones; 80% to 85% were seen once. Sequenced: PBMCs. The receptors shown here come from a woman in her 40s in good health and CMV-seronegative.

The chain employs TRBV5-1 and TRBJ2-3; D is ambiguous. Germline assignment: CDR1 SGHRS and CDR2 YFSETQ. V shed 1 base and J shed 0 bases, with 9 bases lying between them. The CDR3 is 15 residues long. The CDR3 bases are TGCGCCAGCAGCTTGTCGGCGACTAGCACAGATACGCAGTATTTT. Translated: CASSLSATSTDTQYF.

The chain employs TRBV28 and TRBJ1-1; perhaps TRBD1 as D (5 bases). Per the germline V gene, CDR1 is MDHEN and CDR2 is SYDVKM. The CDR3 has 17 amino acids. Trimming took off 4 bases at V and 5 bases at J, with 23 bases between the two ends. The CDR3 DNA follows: TGTGCCAGCAGTTCCAACCACATGGGGACTGCAATGACTGAAGCTTTCTTT. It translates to CASSSNHMGTAMTEAFF.

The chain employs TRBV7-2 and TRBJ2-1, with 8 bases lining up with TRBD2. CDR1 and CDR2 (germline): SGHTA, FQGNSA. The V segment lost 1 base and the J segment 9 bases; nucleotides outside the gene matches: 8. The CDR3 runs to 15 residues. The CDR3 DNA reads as TGTGCCAGCAGCTTAGTGGCGGGAGGATACGGTGAGCAGTTCTTC. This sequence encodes CASSLVAGGYGEQFF.

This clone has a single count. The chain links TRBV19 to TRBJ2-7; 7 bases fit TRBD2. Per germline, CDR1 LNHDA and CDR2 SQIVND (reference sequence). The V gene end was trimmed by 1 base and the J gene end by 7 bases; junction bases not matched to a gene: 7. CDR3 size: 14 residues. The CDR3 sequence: CASSIAWGGYEQYF. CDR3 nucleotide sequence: TGTGCCAGTAGTATAGCATGGGGAGGGTATGAGCAGTACTTC.

The CDR3 spells CASSVGTGDQPQHF. In nucleotides, the CDR3 is TGTGCCAGCAGCGTAGGGACAGGGGATCAGCCCCAGCATTTT. J is TRBJ1-5 and V is TRBV9; 9 nucleotides line up with TRBD1. Germline CDR1 is SGDLS and CDR2 is YYNGEE. The CDR3 length is 14 residues. The trim removed 0 bases at V and 5 bases at J, leaving 0 bases unmatched. The entire variable domain, with the rest obtained from reference TRBV9 and TRBJ1-5, is as follows: DSGVTQTPKHLITATGQRVTLRCSPRSGDLSVYWYQQSLDQGLQFLIQYYNGEERAKGNILERFSAQQFPDLHSELNLSSLELGDSALYFCASSVGTGDQPQHFGDGTRLSIL.

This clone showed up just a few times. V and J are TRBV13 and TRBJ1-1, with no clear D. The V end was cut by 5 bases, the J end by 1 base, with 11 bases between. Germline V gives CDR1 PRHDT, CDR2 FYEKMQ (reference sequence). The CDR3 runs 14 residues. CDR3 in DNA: TGTGCCAGCAGCCCTGCCACGGGGAACACTGAAGCTTTCTTT. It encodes CASSPATGNTEAFF.

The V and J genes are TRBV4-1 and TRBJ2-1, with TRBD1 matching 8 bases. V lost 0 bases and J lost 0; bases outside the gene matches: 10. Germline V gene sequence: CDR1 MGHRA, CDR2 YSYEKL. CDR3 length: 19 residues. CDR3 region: CASSQESSAGGYSYNEQFF. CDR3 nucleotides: TGCGCCAGCAGCCAAGAGTCCTCGGCAGGGGGCTACTCCTACAATGAGCAGTTCTTC.

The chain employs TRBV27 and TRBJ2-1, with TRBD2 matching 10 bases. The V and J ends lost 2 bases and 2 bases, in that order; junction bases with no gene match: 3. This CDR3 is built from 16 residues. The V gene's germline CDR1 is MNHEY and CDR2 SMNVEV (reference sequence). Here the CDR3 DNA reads TGTGCCAGCAGTTTACTAGCGGGAGCCGCCTACAATGAGCAGTTCTTC. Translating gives CASSLLAGAAYNEQFF.

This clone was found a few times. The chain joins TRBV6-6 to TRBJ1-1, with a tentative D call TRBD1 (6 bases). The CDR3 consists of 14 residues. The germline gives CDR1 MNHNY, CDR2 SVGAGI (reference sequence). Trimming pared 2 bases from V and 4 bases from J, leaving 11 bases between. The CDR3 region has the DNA TGTGCCAGCAGTTACCCGGGGGGCGGCACTGAAGCTTTCTTT. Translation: CASSYPGGGTEAFF.

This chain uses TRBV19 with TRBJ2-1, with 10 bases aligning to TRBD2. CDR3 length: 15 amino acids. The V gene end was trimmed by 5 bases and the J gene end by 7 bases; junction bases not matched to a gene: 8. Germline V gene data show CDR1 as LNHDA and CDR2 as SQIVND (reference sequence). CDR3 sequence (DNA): TGTGCCAGTAGTCTGCTAGCGGGAGCTCAGAATGAGCAGTTCTTC. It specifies CASSLLAGAQNEQFF.

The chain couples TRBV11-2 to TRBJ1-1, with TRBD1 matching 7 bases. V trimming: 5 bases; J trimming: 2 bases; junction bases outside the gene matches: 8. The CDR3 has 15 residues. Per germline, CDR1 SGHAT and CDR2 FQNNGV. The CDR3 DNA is TGTGCCAGCAGCACAGGGGACAGAAGAAACACTGAAGCTTTCTTT. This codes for CASSTGDRRNTEAFF. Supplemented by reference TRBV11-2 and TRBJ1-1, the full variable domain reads EAGVAQSPRYKIIEKRQSVAFWCNPISGHATLYWYQQILGQGPKLLIQFQNNGVVDDSQLPKDRFSAERLKGVDSTLKIQPAKLEDSAVYLCASSTGDRRNTEAFFGQGTRLTVV.

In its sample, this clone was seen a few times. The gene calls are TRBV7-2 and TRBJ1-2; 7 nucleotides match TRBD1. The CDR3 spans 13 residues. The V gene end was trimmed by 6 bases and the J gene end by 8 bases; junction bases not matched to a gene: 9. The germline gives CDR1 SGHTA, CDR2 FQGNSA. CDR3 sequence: CASSQHQGGGYTF. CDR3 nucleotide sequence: TGTGCCAGCAGTCAGCATCAGGGGGGCGGCTACACCTTC.

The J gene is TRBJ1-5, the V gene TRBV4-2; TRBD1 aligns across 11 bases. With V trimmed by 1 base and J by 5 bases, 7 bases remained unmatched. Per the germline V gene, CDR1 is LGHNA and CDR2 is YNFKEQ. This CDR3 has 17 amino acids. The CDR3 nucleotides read TGTGCCAGCAGCCAAGGCGAGGACAGGGGGCGCGATCAGCCCCAGCATTTT. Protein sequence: CASSQGEDRGRDQPQHF.

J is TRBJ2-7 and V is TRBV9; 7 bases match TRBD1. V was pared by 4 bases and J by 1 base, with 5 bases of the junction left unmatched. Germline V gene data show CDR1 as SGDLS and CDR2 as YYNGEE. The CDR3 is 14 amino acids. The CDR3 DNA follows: TGTGCCAGCAGCTTCGGACAGGTTTCCTACGAGCAGTACTTC. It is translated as CASSFGQVSYEQYF.

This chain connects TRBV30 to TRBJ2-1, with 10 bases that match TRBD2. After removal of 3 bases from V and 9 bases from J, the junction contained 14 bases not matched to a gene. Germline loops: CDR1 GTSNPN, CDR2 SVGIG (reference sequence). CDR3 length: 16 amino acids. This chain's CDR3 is CAWSAKAGGPIGEQFF. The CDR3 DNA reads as TGTGCCTGGAGCGCGAAAGCGGGAGGGCCTATTGGTGAGCAGTTCTTC.

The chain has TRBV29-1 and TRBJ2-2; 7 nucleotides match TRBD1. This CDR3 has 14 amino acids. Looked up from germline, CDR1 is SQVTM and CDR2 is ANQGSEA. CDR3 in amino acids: CGILDRADTGELFF. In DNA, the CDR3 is TGCGGGATTTTAGACAGGGCGGACACCGGGGAGCTGTTTTTT.

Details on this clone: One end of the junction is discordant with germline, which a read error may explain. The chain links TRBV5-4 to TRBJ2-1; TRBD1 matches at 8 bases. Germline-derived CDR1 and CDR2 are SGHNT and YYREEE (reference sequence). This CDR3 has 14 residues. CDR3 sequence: CASSLGPQGQGRVF. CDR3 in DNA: TGTGCCAGCAGCTTGGGTCCCCAAGGACAGGGAAGAGTCTTC.

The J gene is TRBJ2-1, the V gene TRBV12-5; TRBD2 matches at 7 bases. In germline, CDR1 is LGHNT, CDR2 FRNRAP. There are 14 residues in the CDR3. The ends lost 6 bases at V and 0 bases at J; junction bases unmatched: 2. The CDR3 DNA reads TGTGCTAGTGGCCGGACTAGCTCCTACAATGAGCAGTTCTTC. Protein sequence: CASGRTSSYNEQFF.

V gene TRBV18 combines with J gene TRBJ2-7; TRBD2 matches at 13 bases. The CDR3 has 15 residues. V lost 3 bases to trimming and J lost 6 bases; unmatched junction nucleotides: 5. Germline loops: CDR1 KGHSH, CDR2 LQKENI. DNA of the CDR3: TGTGCCAGCTCACCGGGGACTAGCGGGAATAGCGAGCAGTACTTC. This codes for CASSPGTSGNSEQYF. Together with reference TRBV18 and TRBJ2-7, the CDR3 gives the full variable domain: NAGVMQNPRHLVRRRGQEARLRCSPMKGHSHVYWYRQLPEEGLKFMVYLQKENIIDESGMPKERFSAEFPKEGPSILRIQQVVRGDSAAYFCASSPGTSGNSEQYFGPGTRLTVT.

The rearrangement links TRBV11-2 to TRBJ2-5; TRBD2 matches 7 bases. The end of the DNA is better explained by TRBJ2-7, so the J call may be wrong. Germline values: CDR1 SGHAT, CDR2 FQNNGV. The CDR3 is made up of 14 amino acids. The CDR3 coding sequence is TGTGCCAGCAGCTTATCGGGACTATCCTACGAGCAGTACTTC. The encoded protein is CASSLSGLSYEQYF.

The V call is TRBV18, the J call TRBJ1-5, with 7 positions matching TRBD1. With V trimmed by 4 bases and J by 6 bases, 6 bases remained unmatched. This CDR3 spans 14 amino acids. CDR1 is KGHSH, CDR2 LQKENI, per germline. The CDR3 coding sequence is TGTGCCAGCTCACAGGCTCAGGGGGGTCAGCCCCAGCATTTT. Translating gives CASSQAQGGQPQHF.

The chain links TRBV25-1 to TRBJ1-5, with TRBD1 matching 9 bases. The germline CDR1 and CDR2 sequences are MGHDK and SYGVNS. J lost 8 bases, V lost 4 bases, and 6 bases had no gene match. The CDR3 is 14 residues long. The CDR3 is CASSATGGKEPQHF. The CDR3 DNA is TGTGCCAGCAGTGCTACAGGGGGCAAGGAGCCCCAGCATTTT.

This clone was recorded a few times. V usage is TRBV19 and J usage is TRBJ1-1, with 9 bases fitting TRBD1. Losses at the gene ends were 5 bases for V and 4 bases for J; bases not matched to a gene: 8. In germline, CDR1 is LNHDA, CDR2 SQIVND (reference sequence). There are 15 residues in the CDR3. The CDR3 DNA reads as TGTGCCAGTAGTGTCCTACAGGGGGCCAGCACTGAAGCTTTCTTT. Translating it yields CASSVLQGASTEAFF.

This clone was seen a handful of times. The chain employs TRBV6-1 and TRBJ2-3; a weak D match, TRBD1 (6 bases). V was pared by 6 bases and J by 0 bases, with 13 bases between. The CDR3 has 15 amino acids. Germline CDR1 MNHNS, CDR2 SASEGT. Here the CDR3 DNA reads TGTGCCAGCAGCCCAGTTGGGACAAGCACAGATACGCAGTATTTT. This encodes CASSPVGTSTDTQYF.

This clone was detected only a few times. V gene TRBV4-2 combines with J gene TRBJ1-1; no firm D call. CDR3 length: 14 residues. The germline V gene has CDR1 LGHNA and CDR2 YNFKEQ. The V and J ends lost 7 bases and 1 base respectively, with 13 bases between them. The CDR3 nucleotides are TGTGCCAGCACTTTGGGCAGCGGGAACACTGAAGCTTTCTTT. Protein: CASTLGSGNTEAFF.